This T cell receptor (beta chain) was sequenced during a study of long-term antiretroviral therapy in people with HIV. Whole-study findings and limits: For ART adherence, viral resistance and therapy changes, no data were available.

Sequencing used immunoSEQ v3.0 at survey level. Only in-frame clones appear in the TCRdb table, and some are missing; sequencing was by immunoSEQ multiplex PCR. The sample consists of approximately 24,000 clones, around 79% of them appearing once. Germline CDR1 and CDR2: MDHEN and SYDVKM. The CDR3 extends over 19 amino acids. Trimming removed 3 bases from V and 2 bases from J, with 23 bases in between. As concerns this clone: Its antigen is as yet unknown.

Each HIV participant was treated in the United States. Prior to DNA extraction, the samples held about 0.95-10 million cryopreserved PBMC. This receptor was taken from a woman in her 30s with HIV. The chain employs TRBV28 and TRBJ1-5, with D tentatively TRBD1 (6 bases). The material sequenced was unsorted PBMCs, taken 1.1 years before starting antiretroviral therapy. The CDR3 here is CASSLPNRVLRVGNQPQHF. In DNA form, the CDR3 reads TGTGCCAGCAGTTTGCCAAACAGGGTTCTTCGGGTGGGCAATCAGCCCCAGCATTTT. The entire variable domain, with the rest obtained from reference TRBV28 and TRBJ1-5, is as follows: DVKVTQSSRYLVKRTGEKVFLECVQDMDHENMFWYRQDPGLGLRLIYFSYDVKMKEKGDIPEGYSVSREKKERFSLILESASTNQTSMYLCASSLPNRVLRVGNQPQHFGDGTRLSIL.